A selection of T cell receptor beta chains follows, all from one sample in a study of neurological immune-mediated disorders. TCRdb called the 5' RACE reads again in MiXCR, with one record for every CDR3 protein. The sample consists of 25,000 or so distinct CDR3 sequences, around 13% of them appearing once. The specimen was CD4+ T cells from blood. These receptors came from a female donor with HTLV-1-associated myelopathy (HAM/TSP). Both conserved end residues are part of each CDR3. The D gene is left open where the match is weak. Clone size is not always given. Where it is, it says once, few, many or a class for expanded clones.

d_call j_call clone_size v_call cdr3_nt cdr3_aa
NA TRBJ2-1 many TRBV6-5 TGTGCCAGCAGTTACCTAGCACCTCGTTTGGAGCAGTTCTTC CASSYLAPRLEQFF
NA TRBJ2-7 many TRBV20-1 TGCAGTGCTAAGGGGGATGCCGGGACGGACCTAGAGCAGTACTTC CSAKGDAGTDLEQYF
TRBD1 TRBJ2-3 many TRBV28 TGTGCCACCAATACTCCGGGACAGCTTGGCGGACCCACAGATACGCAGTATTTT CATNTPGQLGGPTDTQYF
NA TRBJ2-1 few TRBV28 TGTGCCAGCAGCCCCGGGGGGCGCTCCTACAATGAGCAGTTCTTC CASSPGGRSYNEQFF
NA TRBJ2-1 many TRBV20-1 TGCAGTGCTAGAGGTTCCAGGGGGGCCAATGAGCAGTTCTTC CSARGSRGANEQFF
TRBD1 TRBJ1-5 many TRBV20-1 TGCAGTGCCAAAGGGACAGTAGGTCAGCCCCAGCATTTT CSAKGTVGQPQHF
TRBD1 TRBJ1-1 many TRBV5-1 TGCGCCAGCAGCCCTCGTGGGGGACAGGGCCCGATGAACACTGAAGCTTTCTTT CASSPRGGQGPMNTEAFF
TRBD1 TRBJ2-7 many TRBV20-1 TGCAGTGTTCCGGACAGGGGCTCCTACGAGCAGTACTTC CSVPDRGSYEQYF
NA TRBJ2-3 NA TRBV2 TGTGCCAGTGGACAGATTACGGATACGCAGTATTTT CASGQITDTQYF
TRBD1 TRBJ2-7 few TRBV10-1 TGCGCCAGCAGTGACCGGGACAGGGGGCGCTGGGAGCAGTACTTC CASSDRDRGRWEQYF
NA TRBJ2-3 once TRBV5-5 NA CASSFYICSAPGNTDTQYF
TRBD1 TRBJ2-3 many TRBV20-1 TGCAGTGCCCAAAACGGACAGGGCGGCGATACGCAGTATTTT CSAQNGQGGDTQYF
TRBD1 TRBJ2-7 NA TRBV30 TGTGCCTGGAGTGTAAGGACAGGGAATACGCGCGAGCAGTACTTC CAWSVRTGNTREQYF
NA TRBJ2-7 many TRBV20-1 TGCAGTGCTAGGGGCCAAGCCTACGAGCAGTACTTC CSARGQAYEQYF
TRBD2 TRBJ2-7 many TRBV2 TGTGCCAGCAGGGGGACTAGGGACTACGAGCAGTACTTC CASRGTRDYEQYF
NA TRBJ2-1 many TRBV20-1 TGCAGTGCTAGAGATCAGTCTCTCCTCCCGACCTACAATGAGCAGTTCTTC CSARDQSLLPTYNEQFF
NA TRBJ1-6 many TRBV20-1 TGCAGTGCTAGTTTTTCGCAGCGCCGTCATAATTCACCCCTCCACTTT CSASFSQRRHNSPLHF
NA TRBJ1-2 NA TRBV9 NA CASGGVPGEQYFGPGPGLVGYTF
NA TRBJ2-3 many TRBV28 TGTGCCAGCACCTCTAGCACAGATACGCAGTATTTT CASTSSTDTQYF
TRBD2 TRBJ2-5 many TRBV4-3 TGCGCCAGCAGCCAAATCGGGACTAGTGATGAGACCCAGTACTTC CASSQIGTSDETQYF
NA TRBJ1-1 once TRBV10-3 TGTGCCATCAGTGCCCCCGGCAGGTGCTTGAAGGCTGAAGCTTTCTTT CAISAPGRCLKAEAFF
NA TRBJ1-4 many TRBV28 TGTGCCAGCAGTCTCTGGGACATAAGAGCAACTAATGAAAAACTGTTTTTT CASSLWDIRATNEKLFF
TRBD2 TRBJ2-1 many TRBV20-1 TGCAGTGCTAGACTAGCGGGCAACAATGAGCAGTTCTTC CSARLAGNNEQFF
NA TRBJ2-5 many TRBV6-1 TGTGCCAGTCTCCGGGGAGAGACCCAGTACTTC CASLRGETQYF
NA TRBJ2-1 NA TRBV7-2 TGTGCCAGCAGCCTTCGGTCTTGGCAGGACTACTACAATGAGCAGTTCTTC CASSLRSWQDYYNEQFF
NA TRBJ2-4 many TRBV20-1 TGCAGTGCTAGAAGTGTGGCCAAAAACATTCAGTACTTC CSARSVAKNIQYF
NA TRBJ2-1 many TRBV15 TGTGCCACCAGCAGAGATCCCGGGTATGAGCAGTTCTTC CATSRDPGYEQFF
TRBD1 TRBJ2-1 many TRBV6-5 TGTGCCAGCAGACCGGGACAGGGCTACAATGAGCAGTTCTTC CASRPGQGYNEQFF
NA TRBJ2-2 NA TRBV3-1 TGTGCCAGCAGCCAAATTATCTACACCGGGGAGCTGTTTTTT CASSQIIYTGELFF
NA TRBJ2-7 many TRBV6-2/TRBV6-3 TGTGCCAGCAGTTACGGAGCCCATGGCGGGGTGAAGCAGTACTTC CASSYGAHGGVKQYF
NA TRBJ2-1 medium-sized TRBV7-8 TGTGCCAGCAGCTTAGAGGGTGAGCAGTTCTTC CASSLEGEQFF
NA TRBJ2-2 many TRBV20-1 TGCAGTGCGAAAGGATTAGCTTTGTCCACCGGGGAGCTGTTTTTT CSAKGLALSTGELFF
NA TRBJ2-1 many TRBV10-3 TGTGCCATCAGTGAAAATGAGCAGTTCTTC CAISENEQFF
TRBD2 TRBJ2-1 many TRBV20-1 TGCAGTGCTAGAGGCCCCTTACGGGGGGTCTCAGTTGAGCAGTTCTTC CSARGPLRGVSVEQFF
TRBD2 TRBJ2-3 many TRBV20-1 TGCAGTGCTGCACTAGCGGGGGGCACAGATACGCAGTATTTT CSAALAGGTDTQYF
NA TRBJ2-5 many TRBV20-1 TGCAGTGCTCCCCAGTTCGACGCGGGGGAGACCCAGTACTTC CSAPQFDAGETQYF
TRBD2 TRBJ2-1 many TRBV20-1 TGCAGTGCTAACCCGCCACTCAGCGGGAGGGCCAATGAGCAGTTCTTC CSANPPLSGRANEQFF
TRBD1 TRBJ2-3 many TRBV5-1 TGCGCCAGTTATGCCACCGGGACAGAACATACGCAGTATTTT CASYATGTEHTQYF
NA TRBJ2-1 many TRBV20-1 TGCAGTGCCGCCTCCGGATCCAGCTTCGGTGAGCAGTTCTTC CSAASGSSFGEQFF
NA TRBJ2-7 NA TRBV6-2/TRBV6-3 TGTGCCAGCAGTTCGGAGCCTACCTACGAGCAGTACTTC CASSSEPTYEQYF
TRBD1 TRBJ1-5 many TRBV7-2 TGTGCCAGCAGCGGTACAGGGGATATGCAGCCCCAGCATTTT CASSGTGDMQPQHF
NA TRBJ1-1 many TRBV19 TGTGCCAGTAGTATAGGAGGAACCCTTGGGAACACTGAAGCTTTCTTT CASSIGGTLGNTEAFF
TRBD2 TRBJ2-7 medium-sized TRBV20-1 TGCAGTGCTAACCCGGGGGGGACCCAACTTTACGAGCAGTACTTC CSANPGGTQLYEQYF
NA TRBJ1-1 many TRBV4-1 TGCGCCAGCAGCCAAGATATGAACGGCGGGACTGAAGCTTTCTTT CASSQDMNGGTEAFF
TRBD2 TRBJ2-1 many TRBV20-1 TGCAGTGCTAGAGCCGCGGGAGCAGCCTACAATGAGCAGTTCTTC CSARAAGAAYNEQFF
NA TRBJ2-5 NA TRBV2 TGTGCCAGCAGTGAATTTACAGTGGAGGAGACCCAGTACTTC CASSEFTVEETQYF
TRBD2 TRBJ2-1 many TRBV20-1 TGCAGTGCTAGTGGCCTAGCGGCTATCCCCTCCTACAATGAGCAGTTCTTC CSASGLAAIPSYNEQFF
TRBD1 TRBJ2-7 many TRBV5-1 TGCGCCAGCAGCTTGTGGACAGGGGGCACGTACGAGCAGTACTTC CASSLWTGGTYEQYF
TRBD1 TRBJ2-7 many TRBV10-2 TGCGCCAGCAGTTCCGGGACAGGGTACTACGAGCAGTACTTC CASSSGTGYYEQYF
TRBD2 TRBJ2-5 medium-sized TRBV20-1 TGCAGTGCTAGGGAACTAGCGGGAACCCAAGAGACCCAGTACTTC CSARELAGTQETQYF
TRBD1 TRBJ2-1 once TRBV24-1 TGTGCCACCAGTGAACCCGGACAGGGGGACAACAATGAGCAGTTCTTC CATSEPGQGDNNEQFF
NA TRBJ2-5 many TRBV14 TGTGCCAGCAGCCAAGGTCACGGTCGGGCCCAGTACTTC CASSQGHGRAQYF
NA TRBJ2-7 many TRBV5-1 TGCGCCAGCAGCTTTAGTGGCTACGAGCAGTACTTC CASSFSGYEQYF
TRBD1 TRBJ2-5 many TRBV5-1 TGCGCCAGCAGCTTGGGGACAGGGGCGTTAGAGACCCAGTACTTC CASSLGTGALETQYF
NA TRBJ2-3 many TRBV29-1 TGCAGCGTTGATGGTTCTGGGGCGAGAGATACGCAGTATTTT CSVDGSGARDTQYF